Presented here are 32 T cell receptor beta chains from one specimen sequenced in a study of stem cell transplantation in POMP-related autoinflammatory disease. Measured with immunoSEQ multiplex PCR; TCRdb has only the in-frame clones, and not every one. Of roughly 68,000 clones listed, approximately 91% were seen once; the top ten hold 0.5% to 0.85%. The sample here was CD4+ T cells from PBMCs, taken after stem cell transplantation. The receptors here all came from a human patient with POMP-related autoinflammation and immune dysregulation (PRAID). The graft donor may be the source of some T cells.

The chain uses TRBV27 and TRBJ2-3; 10 bases are shared with TRBD2. Germline lookup yields CDR1 MNHEY and CDR2 SMNVEV (reference sequence). J was trimmed by 4 bases and V by 9 bases; bases with no gene match: 7. The CDR3 sequence is 14 residues long. Here the CDR3 reads CASNWLAGADTQYF. The CDR3 DNA reads as TGTGCCAGTAATTGGCTAGCGGGGGCAGATACGCAGTATTTT.

The chain recombines TRBV7-6 with TRBJ2-5, with D hard to call. CDR3 length: 13 residues. Trimming stripped 3 bases from V and 2 bases from J, with 7 bases between. Germline assignment: CDR1 SGHVS and CDR2 FNYEAQ. The CDR3 coding sequence is TGTGCCAGCAGCTTCTCCGATCAAGAGACCCAGTACTTC. Amino acids: CASSFSDQETQYF.

The V gene is TRBV6-4, the J gene TRBJ2-1; 7 bases line up with TRBD1. The CDR3 extends over 16 amino acids. Germline V CDR1 and CDR2: MRHNA, SNTAGT. Trimming at V came to 4 bases and at J to 9 bases, leaving 15 bases not matched to a gene. The CDR3 loop reads CASSAHSLQGRREQFF. CDR3 bases: TGTGCCAGCAGTGCCCATAGTTTACAGGGGCGTCGTGAGCAGTTCTTC.

This clone was recorded a few times. The chain links TRBV28 to TRBJ1-5; tentative D call: TRBD1 (5 bases). V lost 4 bases to trimming and J lost 0 bases, with 16 bases between them. Germline loops: CDR1 MDHEN, CDR2 SYDVKM. This CDR3 contains 17 residues. In DNA form, the CDR3 reads TGTGCCAGCAGTTCTCCGACAGCGGGTAATAGCAATCAGCCCCAGCATTTT. Translating gives CASSSPTAGNSNQPQHF.

The chain is built from TRBV2 and TRBJ2-3, with D perhaps assigned TRBD1 or TRBD2 (6 bases each). Trimming left V 7 bases short and J 2 bases short, with 28 bases between. This CDR3 region has 19 residues. The germline V gene has CDR1 SNHLY and CDR2 FYNNEI. The CDR3 protein is CASTTPGGGGRETTDTQYF. The CDR3, as DNA: TGTGCCAGCACTACCCCCGGCGGTGGGGGGCGAGAGACCACAGATACGCAGTATTTT.

This rearrangement joins TRBV4-1 to TRBJ1-5; D is undetermined. V was shortened by 8 bases and J by 5 bases, with 13 bases between the two germline ends. The CDR3 is 13 residues long. Germline CDR1 MGHRA, CDR2 YSYEKL. CDR3 sequence reads: CASSRGPYQPQHF. The CDR3, as DNA: TGCGCCAGCTCCCGAGGACCCTATCAGCCCCAGCATTTT.

This clone came up once. V usage is TRBV2 and J usage is TRBJ1-6; D gene unclear. The germline V gene has CDR1 SNHLY and CDR2 FYNNEI. This CDR3 spans 14 amino acids. V gave up 7 bases and J gave up 6 bases, with 13 bases separating them. CDR3 nucleotides: TGTGCCAGCAACAACCGGGTCCTTAATTCACCCCTCCACTTT. The encoded protein is CASNNRVLNSPLHF.

The chain uses TRBV2 and TRBJ2-7, with D possibly being TRBD1 or TRBD2 (5 bases each). Between the trimmed V and J ends, which lost 3 bases and 4 bases, there was a span of 16 bases. Germline values: CDR1 SNHLY, CDR2 FYNNEI. The CDR3 runs to 15 residues. CDR3 coding DNA: TGTGCCAGCAGTGAGTCCGGGACGGGCCCGTACGAGCAGTACTTC. The encoded protein is CASSESGTGPYEQYF.

By sample fraction, this clone is medium-sized. The CDR3 sequence is CASSLGARGNSNQPQHF. Here the CDR3 DNA reads TGTGCCAGCAGCTTAGGTGCTCGGGGGAATAGCAATCAGCCCCAGCATTTT. The gene calls are TRBV11-2 and TRBJ1-5; TRBD1 might be the D (5 bases). V lost 1 base, J lost 0 bases, and 13 bases lay in between. The CDR3 loop spans 17 amino acids. Per the germline V gene, CDR1 is SGHAT and CDR2 is FQNNGV. Complete variable domain (other parts from reference TRBV11-2 and TRBJ1-5): EAGVAQSPRYKIIEKRQSVAFWCNPISGHATLYWYQQILGQGPKLLIQFQNNGVVDDSQLPKDRFSAERLKGVDSTLKIQPAKLEDSAVYLCASSLGARGNSNQPQHFGDGTRLSIL.

This clone was recorded only once. V is TRBV7-2 and J is TRBJ2-3; D perhaps matches TRBD1 (5 bases). CDR1 and CDR2 (germline): SGHTA, FQGNSA. V was clipped by 0 bases and J by 3 bases, with 10 bases between them. This CDR3 has 15 residues. CDR3 coding DNA: TGTGCCAGCAGCTTAGCGGCAGGGCGGACAGATACGCAGTATTTT. The encoded protein is CASSLAAGRTDTQYF. The whole variable domain, filled in from reference TRBV7-2 and TRBJ2-3, reads GAGVSQSPSNKVTEKGKDVELRCDPISGHTALYWYRQSLGQGLEFLIYFQGNSAPDKSGLPSDRFSAERTGGSVSTLTIQRTQQEDSAVYLCASSLAAGRTDTQYFGPGTRLTVL.

The chain's CDR3 is CASSESRNSPLHF. Written as DNA, the CDR3 is TGCGCCAGCAGTGAGTCTAGGAATTCACCCCTCCACTTT. The chain uses TRBV10-1 and TRBJ1-6, with no clear D. The V gene lost 0 bases and the J gene lost 7 bases, with 4 bases spanning the gap. CDR1 is WNHNN, CDR2 SYGVQD, per germline (reference sequence). This CDR3 spans 13 amino acids.

This clone has just a few counts. The genes are TRBV20-1 and TRBJ2-1; TRBD1 agrees at 8 bases. Trimming cost V 3 bases and J 9 bases; bases outside gene matches: 7. CDR1 and CDR2 (germline): DFQATT, SNEGSKA (reference sequence). This CDR3 comprises 13 residues. CDR3 sequence reads: CSASRQGTAEQFF. DNA for the CDR3: TGCAGTGCTAGTAGACAGGGGACTGCTGAGCAGTTCTTC.

The chain joins TRBV28 to TRBJ1-5; D might be TRBD1 (5 bases). The CDR3 consists of 15 residues. Trimming stripped 5 bases from V and 1 base from J, with 12 bases between. Looked up from germline, CDR1 is MDHEN and CDR2 is SYDVKM. CDR3 loop: CASSLRGFSNQPQHF. In nucleotides, the CDR3 is TGTGCCAGCAGTCTTAGGGGTTTCAGCAATCAGCCCCAGCATTTT.

This chain joins TRBV12-3 or TRBV12-4 and TRBJ1-2; D is unclear. V lost 3 bases and J 4 bases, leaving 9 bases between the germline ends. The CDR3 loop spans 13 amino acids. The CDR3 bases are TGTGCCAGCAGTTTTAGGGCCGGCTATGGCTACACCTTC. The encoded protein is CASSFRAGYGYTF.

The J gene is TRBJ1-2, the V gene TRBV6-4, with 8 bases fitting TRBD1. Germline CDR1 is MRHNA and CDR2 is SNTAGT. J gave up 8 bases and V 6 bases, and 11 bases lay outside the gene matches. The CDR3 is 14 amino acids. The CDR3 region is CASRGTGGFAGYTF. The DNA for the CDR3 is TGTGCCAGCAGGGGGACAGGAGGTTTTGCGGGCTACACCTTC.

The gene calls are TRBV30 and TRBJ2-6; the D call may be TRBD1 or TRBD2 (5 bases each). V was clipped by 4 bases and J by 0 bases, with 13 bases between them. The CDR3 extends over 16 amino acids. CDR1 GTSNPN and CDR2 SVGIG come from the germline V gene (reference sequence). This CDR3 is CAWTAGAHSGANVLTF. The CDR3 region has the DNA TGTGCCTGGACTGCCGGGGCCCACTCTGGGGCCAACGTCCTGACTTTC.

The chain employs TRBV5-1 and TRBJ2-5; D uncertain. V lost 5 bases and J 2 bases, leaving 4 bases between the germline ends. The germline V gene has CDR1 SGHRS and CDR2 YFSETQ. The CDR3 runs to 11 residues. CDR3 sequence: CASRAQETQYF. The CDR3 bases are TGCGCCAGCAGGGCTCAAGAGACCCAGTACTTC.

The chain links TRBV2 to TRBJ2-7; perhaps D is TRBD1 or TRBD2 (6 bases each). This CDR3 contains 14 residues. Trimming took 7 bases from V and 2 from J, leaving 15 bases between them. Germline values: CDR1 SNHLY, CDR2 FYNNEI. In DNA, the CDR3 is TGTGCCAGCACCTCGGGGGCTAAAACCTACGAGCAGTACTTC. Encoded protein: CASTSGAKTYEQYF.

Written as DNA, the CDR3 is TGTGCCAGCAGTAGCACCGGGTACACCGGGGAGCTGTTTTTT. Its protein is CASSSTGYTGELFF. This chain connects TRBV2 to TRBJ2-2; D gene uncertain. Germline-derived CDR1 and CDR2 are SNHLY and FYNNEI. The CDR3 extends over 14 amino acids. Trimming shortened V by 5 bases and J by 3 bases, and 10 bases separated the two germline ends.

This clone is a singleton in its sample. V gene TRBV7-8 combines with J gene TRBJ1-1; D remains unclear. Germline V CDR1 and CDR2: SGHVS, FQNEAQ. Trimming removed 3 bases at V and 5 bases at J, with 10 bases between. This CDR3 is built from 13 residues. The chain's CDR3 is CASSFSTETEAFF. The CDR3 DNA follows: TGTGCCAGCAGCTTCTCTACGGAAACTGAAGCTTTCTTT.

The gene calls are TRBV6-6 and TRBJ2-7; D tentatively fits TRBD1 or TRBD2 (6 bases each). This CDR3 spans 14 amino acids. CDR1 MNHNY and CDR2 SVGAGI come from the germline V gene (reference sequence). The ends were cut back, 4 bases at V and 3 bases at J, with 13 bases in the middle. The CDR3 DNA is TGTGCCAGCAGTTTGGACGGGGGCAACTACGAGCAGTACGTC. This translates into CASSLDGGNYEQYV.

The J gene is TRBJ1-6, the V gene TRBV2; D gene unclear. V was trimmed by 7 bases and J by 7 bases, leaving 23 bases between them. Germline V gene lookup returns CDR1 SNHLY and CDR2 FYNNEI. This CDR3 is 17 amino acids long. This CDR3 is CASTESGNRRLNSPLHF. The CDR3 DNA reads TGTGCCAGCACCGAGTCGGGGAACAGACGATTAAATTCACCCCTCCACTTT.

The gene calls are TRBV2 and TRBJ2-2; D is perhaps TRBD1 or TRBD2 (5 bases each). Germline V lookup: CDR1 SNHLY, CDR2 FYNNEI. The CDR3 contains 14 residues. The germline V and J ends were trimmed by 7 bases and 3 bases, with 12 bases remaining between them. CDR3 sequence reads: CASTRLGDTGELFF. The CDR3 coding sequence is TGTGCCAGCACCCGACTGGGGGACACCGGGGAGCTGTTTTTT.

The rearrangement joins TRBV19 to TRBJ2-2; D not certain. V was shortened by 4 bases and J by 8 bases, with 14 bases between the two germline ends. This CDR3 has 14 residues. Germline-derived CDR1 and CDR2 are LNHDA and SQIVND (reference sequence). In nucleotides, the CDR3 is TGTGCCAGTAGTAGGGCACCTACGTCAGGGGAGCTGTTTTTT. This translates into CASSRAPTSGELFF.

This chain connects TRBV29-1 to TRBJ2-2, with D perhaps matching TRBD2 (6 bases). Trimming pared 2 bases from V and 6 bases from J, leaving 13 bases between. Germline lookup yields CDR1 SQVTM and CDR2 ANQGSEA. CDR3 size: 14 residues. The CDR3 here is CSVEKMEGSGELFF. CDR3 nucleotides: TGCAGCGTTGAAAAGATGGAGGGCTCCGGGGAGCTGTTTTTT.

This clone appeared a single time. This chain uses TRBV4-2 with TRBJ2-3; 9 nucleotides line up with TRBD2. Germline CDR1 LGHNA, CDR2 YNFKEQ. The length of the CDR3 is 20 residues. V dropped 1 base and J dropped 1; count of bases not matched to a gene: 15. The CDR3 bases are TGTGCCAGCAGCCAAGCTCCCCTAGCGGGGTGGGCTTCGGGCACAGATACGCAGTATTTT. Amino acids: CASSQAPLAGWASGTDTQYF.

The V call is TRBV6-6, the J call TRBJ1-3; TRBD1 matches at 10 bases. V lost 5 bases to trimming and J lost 0 bases; unmatched junction nucleotides: 7. Germline V gene data show CDR1 as MNHNY and CDR2 as SVGAGI (reference sequence). The CDR3 is 17 residues long. This CDR3 reads CASSLRQGASSGNTIYF. DNA for the CDR3: TGTGCCAGCAGTCTCAGACAGGGGGCCAGCTCTGGAAACACCATATATTTT.

The chain carries TRBV28 and TRBJ2-3; no clear D. This CDR3 contains 17 residues. Trimming pared 5 bases from V and 0 bases from J, leaving 18 bases between. The germline gives CDR1 MDHEN, CDR2 SYDVKM. The CDR3 loop reads CASSQMAKGTSTDTQYF. The DNA for the CDR3 is TGTGCCAGCAGTCAGATGGCAAAGGGCACTAGCACAGATACGCAGTATTTT.

This clone is a singleton in its sample. This sequence joins TRBV6-5 and TRBJ1-5; no reliable D call. Trimming left V 5 bases short and J 1 base short, with 0 bases between. This CDR3 is built from 11 residues. Germline loops: CDR1 MNHEY, CDR2 SVGAGI. DNA of the CDR3: TGTGCCAGCAGTAGCAATCAGCCCCAGCATTTT. Its translation: CASSSNQPQHF.

The chain has TRBV6-5 and TRBJ1-2, with 10 bases aligning to TRBD1. The V gene's germline CDR1 is MNHEY and CDR2 SVGAGI. The CDR3 consists of 15 residues. J was trimmed by 4 bases and V by 6 bases; bases with no gene match: 8. CDR3 amino acids: CASREGTGDVYGYTF. The CDR3 nucleotides are TGTGCCAGCAGGGAGGGGACAGGGGACGTCTATGGCTACACCTTC.

The V gene is TRBV30, the J gene TRBJ2-3; D uncertain. Germline-derived CDR1 and CDR2 are GTSNPN and SVGIG (reference sequence). Between the trimmed V and J ends, which lost 4 bases and 5 bases, there was a span of 13 bases. This CDR3 is 13 amino acids long. This CDR3 reads CAWTPILGDTQYF. The CDR3 DNA is TGTGCCTGGACCCCGATCCTGGGAGATACGCAGTATTTT.

This rearrangement joins TRBV5-1 to TRBJ2-7; D unclear. This CDR3 is built from 14 residues. CDR1 is SGHRS, CDR2 YFSETQ, per germline. V gave up 1 base and J gave up 0 bases, with 8 bases separating them. The CDR3: CASSLSTSSYEQYV. CDR3 nucleotide sequence: TGCGCCAGCAGCTTGTCGACAAGCTCCTACGAGCAGTACGTC.